Below are 30 T cell receptor beta chains sequenced from a single sample in a study of T cell responses to AZD1222 COVID-19 vaccine. The assay was immunoSEQ multiplex PCR, and TCRdb's table has in-frame clones only and misses some. The sample lists around 130,000 clones, 80% to 95% seen once, with approximately 4.3% in the top ten. The material sequenced was peripheral blood, taken 28 days after the second AZD1222 dose. The receptors here all came from an adult who received the AZD1222 COVID-19 vaccine.

The chain carries TRBV19 and TRBJ1-5; D remains unclear. V was clipped by 4 bases and J by 2 bases, with 21 bases between them. There are 18 residues in the CDR3. Per the germline V gene, CDR1 is LNHDA and CDR2 is SQIVND (reference sequence). As DNA, the CDR3 is TGTGCCAGTAGTACCCCCGGGCCCAGAGGTAAGGGCAATCAGCCCCAGCATTTT. Its translation is CASSTPGPRGKGNQPQHF.

The chain carries TRBV4-3 and TRBJ2-7; TRBD1 aligns across 8 bases. The CDR3 contains 15 residues. Germline trimming cut 5 bases from V and 5 bases from J; bases unmatched to any gene: 11. The V gene's germline CDR1 is LGHNA and CDR2 YSLEER. CDR3 protein: CASSLGQGGPDEQYF. CDR3 bases: TGCGCCAGCAGCTTAGGACAGGGAGGTCCGGACGAGCAGTACTTC.

The genes are TRBV9 and TRBJ2-7; tentative D call: TRBD1 (5 bases). The length of the CDR3 is 14 residues. Germline lookup yields CDR1 SGDLS and CDR2 YYNGEE. The V end was cut by 0 bases, the J end by 4 bases, with 11 bases between. The CDR3 sequence is CASSVGAREYEQYF. The DNA of the CDR3 is TGTGCCAGCAGCGTAGGAGCCAGGGAATACGAGCAGTACTTC.

The rearrangement joins TRBV5-1 to TRBJ1-1, with D hard to call. The CDR3 contains 15 residues. Trimming pared 0 bases from V and 3 bases from J, leaving 12 bases between. Germline loops: CDR1 SGHRS, CDR2 YFSETQ. The CDR3 region is CASSLVTGPDTEAFF. The CDR3 nucleotides are TGCGCCAGCAGCTTGGTTACCGGGCCTGACACTGAAGCTTTCTTT. Complete variable domain (other parts from reference TRBV5-1 and TRBJ1-1): KAGVTQTPRYLIKTRGQQVTLSCSPISGHRSVSWYQQTPGQGLQFLFEYFSETQRNKGNFPGRFSGRQFSNSRSEMNVSTLELGDSALYLCASSLVTGPDTEAFFGQGTRLTVV.

The rearrangement joins TRBV19 to TRBJ2-3; TRBD2 aligns across 10 bases. The CDR3 is 15 residues long. The V gene end was trimmed by 2 bases and the J gene end by 5 bases; junction bases not matched to a gene: 4. CDR1 is LNHDA and CDR2 is SQIVND in the germline V gene (reference sequence). In DNA, the CDR3 is TGTGCCAGTAGTATATCTAGCGGGAGAAGAGATACGCAGTATTTT. Its protein is CASSISSGRRDTQYF.

This chain joins TRBV7-9 and TRBJ1-1; 8 bases are a match to TRBD1. The germline gives CDR1 SEHNR, CDR2 FQNEAQ (reference sequence). The CDR3 runs 15 residues. The trim removed 5 bases at V and 2 bases at J, leaving 7 bases unmatched. The CDR3 loop is CASSPDRGGNTEAFF. The CDR3 DNA reads TGTGCCAGCAGCCCAGACAGGGGAGGAAACACTGAAGCTTTCTTT.

The chain is built from TRBV7-9 and TRBJ1-2; D remains ambiguous. The CDR3 contains 13 residues. Per the germline V gene, CDR1 is SEHNR and CDR2 is FQNEAQ (reference sequence). V lost 5 bases and J 6 bases, leaving 13 bases between the germline ends. DNA of the CDR3: TGTGCCAGCAGCCGCGGTTCAGAGGATGGCTACACCTTC. Amino acid sequence: CASSRGSEDGYTF.

The rearrangement links TRBV6-6 to TRBJ2-7, with 11 nucleotides matching TRBD2. CDR3 length equals 24 residues. Germline assignment: CDR1 MNHNY and CDR2 SVGAGI (reference sequence). The V and J ends lost 5 bases and 0 bases, in that order; junction bases with no gene match: 30. CDR3 in amino acids: CASSPRQVYVPGLADPISSYEQYF. The CDR3 DNA reads as TGTGCCAGCAGTCCCCGACAGGTCTACGTCCCGGGACTAGCGGATCCAATAAGCTCCTACGAGCAGTACTTC.

The genes are TRBV2 and TRBJ2-3, with 7 bases identical to TRBD1. V gave up 8 bases and J gave up 2 bases; unmatched junction bases: 7. Germline CDR1 and CDR2: SNHLY and FYNNEI. The CDR3 has 14 amino acids. The DNA for the CDR3 is TGTGCCAGCCTCCGGGACAGCAACACAGATACGCAGTATTTT. As protein: CASLRDSNTDTQYF.

This clone appeared a few times. The chain employs TRBV5-5 and TRBJ1-1; D is undetermined. The CDR3 length is 13 residues. V lost 5 bases, J lost 2 bases, and 10 bases lay in between. The germline V gene encodes CDR1 SGHKS and CDR2 YYEKEE (reference sequence). CDR3 nucleotide sequence: TGTGCCAGCAGATTCGACCCTAACACTGAAGCTTTCTTT. This encodes CASRFDPNTEAFF.

The chain employs TRBV19 and TRBJ1-2, with 12 positions matching TRBD1. Looked up from germline, CDR1 is LNHDA and CDR2 is SQIVND (reference sequence). The CDR3 sequence is 20 residues long. Losses at the gene ends were 7 bases for V and 3 bases for J; bases not matched to a gene: 21. The CDR3 nucleotides are TGTGCCAGTACTAAAAGCCCGCTGTCAGGGACAGGGGGCCAAGACTATGGCTACACCTTC. It is translated as CASTKSPLSGTGGQDYGYTF. Full variable domain (missing parts from reference TRBV19 and TRBJ1-2): DGGITQSPKYLFRKEGQNVTLSCEQNLNHDAMYWYRQDPGQGLRLIYYSQIVNDFQKGDIAEGYSVSREKKESFPLTVTSAQKNPTAFYLCASTKSPLSGTGGQDYGYTFGSGTRLTVV.

This chain uses TRBV5-1 with TRBJ1-6, with 8 bases that match TRBD1. The V segment lost 4 bases and the J segment 10 bases; nucleotides outside the gene matches: 7. The CDR3 length is 14 residues. Germline assignment: CDR1 SGHRS and CDR2 YFSETQ. CDR3 coding DNA: TGCGCCAGCAGCACAGGGGGACGGGACTCACCCCTCCACTTT. It is translated as CASSTGGRDSPLHF.

This chain connects TRBV4-3 to TRBJ2-3; tentative D call: TRBD1 (6 bases). V lost 1 base and J lost 0, with 23 bases in between. The CDR3 is made up of 20 amino acids. Germline V lookup: CDR1 LGHNA, CDR2 YSLEER. The CDR3 sequence is CASSQAAGTYLKTSTDTQYF. CDR3 nucleotides: TGCGCCAGCAGCCAAGCAGCTGGGACATACTTAAAGACTAGCACAGATACGCAGTATTTT.

This chain links TRBV7-8 with TRBJ2-1; D assignment may be TRBD1 or TRBD2 (5 bases each). The CDR3 runs 13 residues. Germline assignment: CDR1 SGHVS and CDR2 FQNEAQ. Between the trimmed V and J ends, which lost 5 bases and 4 bases, there was a span of 9 bases. CDR3 sequence reads: CASSRGDYNEQFF. The CDR3 bases are TGTGCCAGCAGCCGAGGGGATTACAATGAGCAGTTCTTC.

The rearrangement links TRBV15 to TRBJ2-5; D gene unclear. The CDR3 runs to 15 residues. In germline, CDR1 is LNHNV, CDR2 YYDKDF (reference sequence). V was pared by 0 bases and J by 2 bases, with 10 bases between. CDR3 sequence reads: CATSRDSAGQETQYF. The CDR3 DNA sequence: TGTGCCACCAGCAGAGATTCCGCCGGACAAGAGACCCAGTACTTC.

This chain uses TRBV28 with TRBJ2-1; 7 bases line up with TRBD2. Germline-derived CDR1 and CDR2 are MDHEN and SYDVKM. The V and J ends lost 5 bases and 15 bases, in that order; junction bases with no gene match: 10. The CDR3 is made up of 12 amino acids. CDR3 loop: CASSGEGPSLFF. CDR3 bases: TGTGCCAGCAGTGGGGAGGGGCCCTCGCTGTTCTTC. Full variable domain (rest looked up from reference TRBV28 and TRBJ2-1): DVKVTQSSRYLVKRTGEKVFLECVQDMDHENMFWYRQDPGLGLRLIYFSYDVKMKEKGDIPEGYSVSREKKERFSLILESASTNQTSMYLCASSGEGPSLFFGPGTRLTVL.

The chain is built from TRBV4-1 and TRBJ1-5; D not certain. Germline V gives CDR1 MGHRA, CDR2 YSYEKL. This CDR3 contains 13 residues. Trimming left V 1 base short and J 3 bases short, with 4 bases between. The CDR3 is CASSQGPNQPQHF. The DNA of the CDR3 is TGCGCCAGCAGCCAAGGGCCCAATCAGCCCCAGCATTTT.

This clone was detected once. The rearrangement joins TRBV3-1 (or the pseudogene TRBV3-2) to TRBJ2-7; 11 nucleotides match TRBD2. With 3 bases clipped from V and 4 bases from J, the junction kept 8 bases outside the gene matches. Germline V lookup: CDR1 LGHDT, CDR2 YNNKEL (reference sequence). The CDR3 extends over 16 amino acids. The CDR3 nucleotides are TGTGCCAGCAGCCAGGGACTAGCGGCACTTGGGTACGAGCAGTACTTC. Its translation: CASSQGLAALGYEQYF.

This chain joins TRBV19 and TRBJ1-2; D may be TRBD1 (5 bases). There are 15 residues in the CDR3. V lost 7 bases and J lost 0, with 15 bases in between. Germline-derived CDR1 and CDR2 are LNHDA and SQIVND (reference sequence). This chain's CDR3 is CASTHLQTANYGYTF. CDR3 nucleotides: TGTGCCAGTACCCACCTTCAGACAGCTAACTATGGCTACACCTTC.

V is TRBV11-3 and J is TRBJ2-1, with D possibly TRBD2 on 6 matching bases. Germline lookup yields CDR1 SGHNT and CDR2 YENEEA. The CDR3 spans 15 residues. The V gene lost 5 bases and the J gene lost 1 base, with 12 bases spanning the gap. CDR3 protein: CASSPGGPSYNEQFF. DNA for the CDR3: TGTGCCAGCAGCCCCGGGGGACCATCCTACAATGAGCAGTTCTTC.

The genes are TRBV11-1 and TRBJ2-3, with D possibly TRBD2 on 6 matching bases. Trimming left V 6 bases short and J 14 bases short, with 18 bases between. CDR1 and CDR2 from the germline V gene are SGHAT and FQDESV (reference sequence). The CDR3 is made up of 12 amino acids. The CDR3 region is CASRLNGGRPYF. In DNA, the CDR3 is TGTGCCAGCAGACTCAACGGGGGTAGGCCGTATTTT.

The chain links TRBV5-1 to TRBJ1-6, with D uncertain. The CDR3 loop spans 12 amino acids. V was pared by 2 bases and J by 9 bases, with 6 bases between. CDR1 is SGHRS and CDR2 is YFSETQ in the germline V gene. Written as DNA, the CDR3 is TGCGCCAGCAGCTTAGACCTTTCACCCCTCCACTTT. Its translation: CASSLDLSPLHF.

The chain combines TRBV19 with TRBJ2-1; D is unresolved. Germline V gene lookup returns CDR1 LNHDA and CDR2 SQIVND (reference sequence). The CDR3 extends over 15 amino acids. V lost 0 bases and J 0 bases, leaving 6 bases between the germline ends. Here the CDR3 DNA reads TGTGCCAGTAGTATAGAACTGAACTCCTACAATGAGCAGTTCTTC. Amino acid sequence: CASSIELNSYNEQFF.

The chain joins TRBV18 to TRBJ1-3, with 10 bases aligning to TRBD1. This CDR3 is built from 16 residues. V gave up 3 bases and J gave up 4 bases; unmatched junction bases: 6. Per the germline V gene, CDR1 is KGHSH and CDR2 is LQKENI. CDR3 residues: CASSPSGTGDGNTIYF. The CDR3 DNA follows: TGTGCCAGCTCACCGAGTGGGACAGGGGACGGAAACACCATATATTTT.

V gene TRBV7-2 combines with J gene TRBJ1-2; D may be TRBD1 (5 bases). Germline V lookup: CDR1 SGHTA, CDR2 FQGNSA. The CDR3 length is 14 residues. Trimming pared 1 base from V and 7 bases from J, leaving 13 bases between. The CDR3 reads CASSLGGVGAGYTF. The CDR3, as DNA: TGTGCCAGCAGCTTAGGCGGCGTTGGGGCTGGCTACACCTTC.

The V call is TRBV19, the J call TRBJ2-2; TRBD2 matches at 9 bases. The CDR3 loop spans 15 amino acids. Trimming took 7 bases from V and 7 from J; bases not matched to a gene: 10. Germline V CDR1 and CDR2: LNHDA, SQIVND (reference sequence). The CDR3 bases are TGTGCCAGTATGGGATGGACTAGCGTAAACGGGGAGCTGTTTTTT. Protein sequence: CASMGWTSVNGELFF.

The J gene is TRBJ2-7, the V gene TRBV14; no clear D. Germline lookup yields CDR1 SGHDN and CDR2 FVKESK. V lost 0 bases, J lost 3 bases, and 9 bases lay in between. The CDR3 has 14 amino acids. CDR3 in amino acids: CASSQDNRNYEQYF. DNA of the CDR3: TGTGCCAGCAGCCAAGATAACAGAAACTACGAGCAGTACTTC.

V gene TRBV7-2 combines with J gene TRBJ1-4; TRBD1 matches at 9 bases. V was pared by 7 bases and J by 7 bases, with 10 bases of the junction left unmatched. The germline V gene has CDR1 SGHTA and CDR2 FQGNSA. The CDR3 is made up of 15 amino acids. The CDR3 bases are TGTGCCAGCAAGCCTAGAGGGACAGGGTCTGAAAAACTGTTTTTT. Protein: CASKPRGTGSEKLFF.

The genes are TRBV18 and TRBJ1-2; tentative D call: TRBD1 (5 bases). The CDR3 spans 16 residues. V was pared by 6 bases and J by 7 bases, with 24 bases between. Germline V lookup: CDR1 KGHSH, CDR2 LQKENI. Here the CDR3 reads CASSPNRPAQAAGYTF. The CDR3 DNA reads as TGTGCCAGCTCCCCGAATCGGCCAGCACAGGCTGCTGGCTACACCTTC.

A single count supports this clone. The V and J genes are TRBV5-1 and TRBJ2-1; 16 bases line up with TRBD2. Germline CDR1 SGHRS, CDR2 YFSETQ. The J segment lost 0 bases and the V segment lost 3 bases, leaving 15 bases of the junction unmatched. The CDR3 loop spans 22 amino acids. CDR3 residues: CASSSPGLAGGSLLSSYNEQFF. The CDR3 coding sequence is TGCGCCAGCAGCTCCCCGGGACTAGCGGGGGGGAGTTTGTTAAGCTCCTACAATGAGCAGTTCTTC.